These 28 T cell receptor beta chains came from one sample sequenced in a study of cytomegalovirus exposure and HLA in healthy donors. The PCR ran on 60 Vbeta and 13 Jbeta primers. Data came from immunoSEQ multiplex PCR; TCRdb stores just in-frame clones and leaves some out. The data contain approximately 190,000 clones, 75% to 90% of them singletons. Sequenced input: PBMCs. The receptors derive from a woman in her fifties or sixties in good health and CMV-seropositive.

The rearrangement uses TRBV14 and TRBJ2-1, with D possibly matching TRBD2 (7 bases). The CDR3 sequence is 16 residues long. Germline CDR1 is SGHDN and CDR2 is FVKESK. Trimming pared 4 bases from V and 7 bases from J, leaving 20 bases between. The CDR3 bases are TGTGCCAGCAGCCGCGGCGGGGGCCCATCGCGTAATGAGCAGTTCTTC. As protein: CASSRGGGPSRNEQFF.

The gene calls are TRBV5-1 and TRBJ2-5; D remains ambiguous. This CDR3 spans 14 amino acids. V was cut by 3 bases and J by 0 bases, with 9 bases left in between. Germline CDR1 is SGHRS and CDR2 is YFSETQ. For the CDR3, the DNA is TGCGCCAGCAGCTATACTAAGTACCAAGAGACCCAGTACTTC. It codes for CASSYTKYQETQYF.

Here the CDR3 reads CASTITGGVADEQYF. The CDR3 DNA follows: TGTGCCAGCACCATAACCGGAGGGGTAGCCGACGAGCAGTACTTC. This sequence joins TRBV7-9 and TRBJ2-7, with a weak D call TRBD2 (6 bases). The V gene lost 7 bases and the J gene lost 5 bases, with 21 bases spanning the gap. There are 15 residues in the CDR3. Germline lookup yields CDR1 SEHNR and CDR2 FQNEAQ (reference sequence).

This chain uses TRBV7-2 with TRBJ2-3; D possibly corresponds to TRBD1 (5 bases). From germline, CDR1 is SGHTA and CDR2 FQGNSA. This CDR3 comprises 15 residues. Trimming shortened V by 3 bases and J by 0 bases, and 10 bases separated the two germline ends. The chain's CDR3 is CASSLYGQSTDTQYF. The DNA of the CDR3 is TGTGCCAGCAGCTTGTACGGACAAAGCACAGATACGCAGTATTTT.

The rearrangement joins TRBV7-9 to TRBJ1-3; D call uncertain. The ends were cut back, 5 bases at V and 0 bases at J, with 11 bases in the middle. Per the germline V gene, CDR1 is SEHNR and CDR2 is FQNEAQ (reference sequence). CDR3 length: 15 amino acids. CDR3 sequence: CASSPGSYSGNTIYF. In nucleotides, the CDR3 is TGTGCCAGCAGCCCCGGTTCTTACTCTGGAAACACCATATATTTT.

Turning to this clone: At one end, the junction sequence differs from germline, possibly due to a read error. The rearrangement joins TRBV7-9 to TRBJ1-6, with TRBD1 matching 12 bases. Germline-derived CDR1 and CDR2 are SEHNR and FQNEAQ (reference sequence). The CDR3 contains 17 residues. The CDR3 region has the DNA TGTTCCAGCAGCGTCCCGGGACAGGGGGCAGAGGATTCACCCCTCCACTTT. The encoded protein is CSSSVPGQGAEDSPLHF. Combining the CDR3 with reference TRBV7-9 and TRBJ1-6 gives the whole variable domain DTGVSQNPRHKITKRGQNVTFRCDPISEHNRLYWYRQTLGQGPEFLTYFQNEAQLEKSRLLSDRFSAERPKGSFSTLEIQRTEQGDSAMYLCSSSVPGQGAEDSPLHFGNGTRLTVT.

The V call is TRBV7-2, the J call TRBJ2-5; possibly TRBD1 for D (5 bases). The length of the CDR3 is 15 residues. Trimming stripped 3 bases from V and 3 bases from J, with 14 bases between. Per the germline V gene, CDR1 is SGHTA and CDR2 is FQGNSA. The CDR3 region has the DNA TGTGCCAGCAGCTTTATCTCTGGCAGGGAAGAGACCCAGTACTTC. Translating it yields CASSFISGREETQYF.

The chain uses TRBV7-2 and TRBJ1-1; 7 bases are a match to TRBD1. Per the germline V gene, CDR1 is SGHTA and CDR2 is FQGNSA. The V segment lost 4 bases and the J segment 5 bases; nucleotides outside the gene matches: 7. This CDR3 is built from 14 residues. In DNA, the CDR3 is TGTGCCAGCAGCTCTACAGGGGTTACGACTGAAGCTTTCTTT. Translation gives CASSSTGVTTEAFF.

V usage is TRBV19 and J usage is TRBJ1-5; 8 bases align to TRBD1. The CDR3 extends over 13 amino acids. V lost 8 bases to trimming and J lost 4 bases; unmatched junction nucleotides: 4. Per the germline V gene, CDR1 is LNHDA and CDR2 is SQIVND (reference sequence). This CDR3 reads CASGRTGNQPQHF. For the CDR3, the DNA is TGTGCCAGTGGCCGGACAGGGAATCAGCCCCAGCATTTT.

The genes are TRBV5-8 and TRBJ2-7; 7 positions agree with TRBD2. Trimming took 5 bases from V and 3 from J; bases not matched to a gene: 14. Germline V lookup: CDR1 SGHTS, CDR2 YDEGEE. The CDR3 is made up of 16 amino acids. CDR3 loop: CASSSKVGGGYYEQYF. The CDR3 DNA follows: TGTGCCAGCAGTAGCAAGGTCGGCGGGGGATACTACGAGCAGTACTTC. The variable domain in full, completed from reference TRBV5-8 and TRBJ2-7, reads EAGVTQSPTHLIKTRGQQATLRCSPISGHTSVYWYQQALGLGLQFLLWYDEGEERNRGNFPPRFSGRQFPNYSSELNVNALELEDSALYLCASSSKVGGGYYEQYFGPGTRLTVT.

This sequence joins TRBV21-1 and TRBJ1-5; the D call TRBD1 from the table was never checked on the DNA. TRBV21-1 is noted as a pseudogene. The CDR3 sequence is 15 residues long. The CDR3 sequence: CASSKGNRTNQPQHF. CDR3 bases: TGTGCCAGCAGCAAAGGGAACAGGACAAATCAGCCCCAGCATTTT.

The rearrangement uses TRBV6-1 and TRBJ2-7, with 10 bases fitting TRBD2. Germline trimming cut 3 bases from V and 2 bases from J; bases unmatched to any gene: 10. The CDR3 is made up of 17 amino acids. Germline loops: CDR1 MNHNS, CDR2 SASEGT. The CDR3 DNA sequence: TGTGCCAGCAGTGACTATGCTAGCGGGGGACCGACCTACGAGCAGTACTTC. This gives the protein CASSDYASGGPTYEQYF.

The chain carries TRBV7-3 and TRBJ2-3; 8 bases map to TRBD1. The CDR3 is made up of 15 amino acids. Looked up from germline, CDR1 is SGHTA and CDR2 is FQGTGA. V gave up 2 bases and J gave up 2 bases; unmatched junction bases: 3. The CDR3 bases are TGTGCCAGCAGCTTAGGACAGGGTACCACAGATACGCAGTATTTT. Its protein is CASSLGQGTTDTQYF.

The rearrangement uses TRBV5-6 and TRBJ2-5; D remains unclear. Germline V gene lookup returns CDR1 SGHDT and CDR2 YYEEEE. There are 14 residues in the CDR3. Deletions cut 0 bases from V and 5 bases from J, with 11 bases between. Written as DNA, the CDR3 is TGTGCCAGCAGCTTGGTGCGGTCGTGGGAGACCCAGTACTTC. Amino acids: CASSLVRSWETQYF.

The V and J genes are TRBV4-1 and TRBJ2-4; 10 positions agree with TRBD2. The germline V gene has CDR1 MGHRA and CDR2 YSYEKL. The CDR3 contains 16 residues. J gave up 8 bases and V 0 bases, and 7 bases lay outside the gene matches. CDR3: CASSQERAGGPDIQYF. The DNA for the CDR3 is TGCGCCAGCAGCCAAGAACGAGCGGGGGGGCCAGACATTCAGTACTTC.

Notes on this clone: This specimen includes other DNA sequences encoding the same CDR3. The chain employs TRBV11-2 and TRBJ2-3, with D perhaps TRBD2 (6 bases). The V and J ends lost 3 bases and 2 bases respectively, with 9 bases between them. This CDR3 region has 14 residues. CDR1 is SGHAT, CDR2 FQNNGV, per germline. CDR3 nucleotides: TGTGCCAGCAGCTTGGGGGGTCCCACAGATACGCAGTATTTT. It encodes CASSLGGPTDTQYF.

V is TRBV5-1 and J is TRBJ2-7; TRBD1 aligns across 10 bases. The junction had 3 bases not matched to a gene; V was cut back by 1 base and J by 2 bases. CDR3 length: 15 amino acids. Germline assignment: CDR1 SGHRS and CDR2 YFSETQ. The CDR3 spells CASSLLDRGPYEQYF. CDR3 in DNA: TGCGCCAGCAGCTTGCTTGACAGGGGGCCCTACGAGCAGTACTTC.

The rearrangement uses TRBV11-2 and TRBJ2-1; 10 bases are shared with TRBD2. V trimming: 1 base; J trimming: 1 base; junction bases outside the gene matches: 7. Per the germline V gene, CDR1 is SGHAT and CDR2 is FQNNGV. The CDR3 sequence is 18 residues long. The chain's CDR3 is CASSLGGSGGRSYNEQFF. CDR3 DNA: TGTGCCAGCAGCTTAGGGGGTAGCGGGGGGAGGTCCTACAATGAGCAGTTCTTC.

The chain couples TRBV30 to TRBJ1-5; no firm D call. This CDR3 has 13 residues. Trimming removed 1 base from V and 4 bases from J, with 8 bases in between. From germline, CDR1 is GTSNPN and CDR2 SVGIG (reference sequence). The CDR3 spells CAWSGRLNQPQHF. The CDR3 DNA reads TGTGCCTGGAGTGGGCGGCTAAATCAGCCCCAGCATTTT.

This clone occurred once. This rearrangement joins TRBV11-2 to TRBJ1-1; weak D call: TRBD1 (6 bases). The CDR3 covers 14 residues. The germline CDR1 and CDR2 sequences are SGHAT and FQNNGV. The V gene lost 2 bases and the J gene lost 5 bases, with 12 bases spanning the gap. The CDR3, as DNA: TGTGCCAGCAGCTTAACCAGGGGAGAAACTGAAGCTTTCTTT. Translation: CASSLTRGETEAFF.

This chain connects TRBV11-2 to TRBJ2-1, with D maybe TRBD2 (6 bases). The V gene's germline CDR1 is SGHAT and CDR2 FQNNGV. The V gene lost 3 bases and the J gene lost 3 bases, with 15 bases spanning the gap. This CDR3 comprises 16 residues. CDR3 coding DNA: TGTGCCAGCAGCTTTAGGGGACTGAACAACTACAATGAGCAGTTCTTC. It specifies CASSFRGLNNYNEQFF.

The chain joins TRBV7-9 to TRBJ1-1; weak D call: TRBD1 (5 bases). The CDR3 runs to 17 residues. Between the trimmed V and J ends, which lost 5 bases and 6 bases, there was a span of 25 bases. CDR1 SEHNR and CDR2 FQNEAQ come from the germline V gene (reference sequence). CDR3 bases: TGTGCCAGCAGCGCCGAGGAGGGTGGGGCGGATATCTCTGAAGCTTTCTTT. Encoded protein: CASSAEEGGADISEAFF.

The rearrangement uses TRBV5-1 and TRBJ2-7, with 7 positions matching TRBD1. CDR3 size: 15 residues. Germline V CDR1 and CDR2: SGHRS, YFSETQ. The V segment lost 5 bases and the J segment 4 bases; nucleotides outside the gene matches: 12. CDR3 in amino acids: CASRDRTGPIYEQYF. For the CDR3, the DNA is TGCGCCAGCAGAGATAGGACAGGACCGATTTACGAGCAGTACTTC.

This clone came up a few times. The CDR3 protein is CAWSVPGGYTEAFF. The CDR3 DNA is TGTGCCTGGAGTGTTCCCGGGGGATACACTGAAGCTTTCTTT. V gene TRBV30 combines with J gene TRBJ1-1; TRBD1 is a possible D gene (5 bases). V was cut by 0 bases and J by 3 bases, with 11 bases left in between. The CDR3 spans 14 residues. Germline CDR1 and CDR2: GTSNPN and SVGIG (reference sequence).

For this clone: Distinct nucleotide sequences in the sample also encode this CDR3. The J gene is TRBJ1-1, the V gene TRBV6-5; TRBD1 matches 9 bases. Trimming cost V 0 bases and J 1 base; bases outside gene matches: 0. CDR1 is MNHEY, CDR2 SVGAGI, per germline. The CDR3 extends over 15 amino acids. The CDR3 coding sequence is TGTGCCAGCAGTTACTCGGGACAGGGGAACACTGAAGCTTTCTTT. Translating it yields CASSYSGQGNTEAFF.

In the case of this clone: The DNA is omitted, as the CDR3 cannot be located on it reliably, and the CDR3 follows TCRdb's listing. J is TRBJ2-7 and V is TRBV12-1; the table names TRBD1, a call not compared with the DNA. TRBV12-1 is a pseudogene locus. Counting both end residues, the CDR3 totals 17 amino acids. CDR3 sequence reads: CASSLGWAGGTAYEQYF.

This sequence joins TRBV7-2 and TRBJ2-3; a possible D gene is TRBD2 (7 bases). This CDR3 region has 14 residues. Trimming removed 5 bases at V and 2 bases at J, with 11 bases between. Germline V CDR1 and CDR2: SGHTA, FQGNSA. CDR3: CASSLRGLTDTQYF. CDR3 sequence (DNA): TGTGCCAGCAGCCTGCGGGGGCTCACAGATACGCAGTATTTT.

The chain joins TRBV5-1 to TRBJ2-5, with TRBD1 identical over 7 bases. Germline CDR1 reads SGHRS; CDR2 reads YFSETQ. The length of the CDR3 is 15 residues. Losses at the gene ends were 4 bases for V and 2 bases for J; bases not matched to a gene: 8. The CDR3 protein is CASSANQGVQETQYF. The CDR3 DNA sequence: TGCGCCAGCAGCGCCAACCAGGGGGTACAAGAGACCCAGTACTTC.